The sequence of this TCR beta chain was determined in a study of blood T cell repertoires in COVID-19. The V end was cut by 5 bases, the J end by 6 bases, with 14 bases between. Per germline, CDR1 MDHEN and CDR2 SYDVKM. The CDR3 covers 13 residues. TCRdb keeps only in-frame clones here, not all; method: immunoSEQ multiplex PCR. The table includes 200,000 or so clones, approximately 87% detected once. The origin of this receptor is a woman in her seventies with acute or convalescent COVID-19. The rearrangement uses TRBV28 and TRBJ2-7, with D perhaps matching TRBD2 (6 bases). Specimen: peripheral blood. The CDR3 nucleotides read TGTGCCAGCAGTCCCACCGTGGGGGGCGAGCAGTACTTC. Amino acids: CASSPTVGGEQYF.